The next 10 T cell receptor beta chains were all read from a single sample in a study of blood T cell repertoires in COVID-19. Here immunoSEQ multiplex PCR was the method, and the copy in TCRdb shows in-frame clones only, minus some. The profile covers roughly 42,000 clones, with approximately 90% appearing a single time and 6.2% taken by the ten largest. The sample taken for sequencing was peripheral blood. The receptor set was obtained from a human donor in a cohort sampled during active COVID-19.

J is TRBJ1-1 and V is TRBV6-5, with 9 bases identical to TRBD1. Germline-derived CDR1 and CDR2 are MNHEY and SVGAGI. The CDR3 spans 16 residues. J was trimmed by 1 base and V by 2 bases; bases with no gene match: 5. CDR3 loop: CASSYPGQGTNTEAFF. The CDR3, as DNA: TGTGCCAGCAGTTACCCGGGACAGGGCACGAACACTGAAGCTTTCTTT.

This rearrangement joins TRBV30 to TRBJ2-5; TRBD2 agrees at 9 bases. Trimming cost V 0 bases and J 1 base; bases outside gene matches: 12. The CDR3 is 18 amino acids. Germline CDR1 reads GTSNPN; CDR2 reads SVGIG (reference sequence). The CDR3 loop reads CAWSVLLAGGTLQETQYF. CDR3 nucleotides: TGTGCCTGGAGTGTCCTCCTCGCGGGGGGGACACTCCAAGAGACCCAGTACTTC.

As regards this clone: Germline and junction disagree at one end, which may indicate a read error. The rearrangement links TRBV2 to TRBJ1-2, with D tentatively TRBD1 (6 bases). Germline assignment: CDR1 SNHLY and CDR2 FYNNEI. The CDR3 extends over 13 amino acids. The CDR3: CASSEGQNYGYTF. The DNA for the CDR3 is TGTGCCAGCAGCGAAGGACAGAACTATGGCTACACCTTC.

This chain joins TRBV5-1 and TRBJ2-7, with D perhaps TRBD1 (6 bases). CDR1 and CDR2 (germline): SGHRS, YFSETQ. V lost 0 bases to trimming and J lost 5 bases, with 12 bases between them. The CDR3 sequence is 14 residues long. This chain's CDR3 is CASSLGPNRDEQYF. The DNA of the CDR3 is TGCGCCAGCAGCTTGGGGCCTAACAGGGACGAGCAGTACTTC.

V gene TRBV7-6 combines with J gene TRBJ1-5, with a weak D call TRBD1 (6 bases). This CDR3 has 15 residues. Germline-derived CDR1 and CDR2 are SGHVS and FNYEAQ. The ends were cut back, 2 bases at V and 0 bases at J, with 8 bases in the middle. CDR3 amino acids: CASSLTGNSNQPQHF. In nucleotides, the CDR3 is TGTGCCAGCAGCTTAACAGGGAATAGCAATCAGCCCCAGCATTTT.

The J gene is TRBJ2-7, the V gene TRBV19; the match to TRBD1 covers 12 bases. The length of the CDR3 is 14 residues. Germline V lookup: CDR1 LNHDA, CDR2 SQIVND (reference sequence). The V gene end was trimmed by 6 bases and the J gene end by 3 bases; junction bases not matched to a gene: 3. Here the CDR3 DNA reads TGTGCCAGTAGCCGGGACAGGGGGCTCTACGAGCAGTACTTC. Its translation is CASSRDRGLYEQYF.

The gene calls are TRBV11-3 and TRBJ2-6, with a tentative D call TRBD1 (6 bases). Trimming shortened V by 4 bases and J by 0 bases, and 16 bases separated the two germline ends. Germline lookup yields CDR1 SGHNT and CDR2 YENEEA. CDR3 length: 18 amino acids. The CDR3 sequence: CASSSTTRTASGANVLTF. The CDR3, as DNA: TGTGCCAGCAGCTCCACTACCCGGACAGCCTCTGGGGCCAACGTCCTGACTTTC.

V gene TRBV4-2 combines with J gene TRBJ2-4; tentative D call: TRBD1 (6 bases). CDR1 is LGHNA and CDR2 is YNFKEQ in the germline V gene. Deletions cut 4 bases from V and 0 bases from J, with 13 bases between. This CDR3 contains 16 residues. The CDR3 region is CASSLRQEIAKNIQYF. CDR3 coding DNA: TGTGCCAGCAGCCTTAGACAGGAGATAGCCAAAAACATTCAGTACTTC.

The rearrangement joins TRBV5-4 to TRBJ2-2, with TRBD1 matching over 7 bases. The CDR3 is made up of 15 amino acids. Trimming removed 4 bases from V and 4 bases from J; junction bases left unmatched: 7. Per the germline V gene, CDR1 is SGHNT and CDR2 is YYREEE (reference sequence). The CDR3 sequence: CASSPPAGGTGELFF. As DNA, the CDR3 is TGTGCCAGCAGCCCCCCGGCAGGGGGCACCGGGGAGCTGTTTTTT.

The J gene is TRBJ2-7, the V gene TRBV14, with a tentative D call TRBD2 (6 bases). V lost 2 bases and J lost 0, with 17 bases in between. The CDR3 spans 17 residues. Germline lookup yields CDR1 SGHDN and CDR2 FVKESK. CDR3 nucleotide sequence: TGTGCCAGCAGCCAACGAACCGGGACCGGGAGCTCCTACGAGCAGTACTTC. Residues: CASSQRTGTGSSYEQYF.